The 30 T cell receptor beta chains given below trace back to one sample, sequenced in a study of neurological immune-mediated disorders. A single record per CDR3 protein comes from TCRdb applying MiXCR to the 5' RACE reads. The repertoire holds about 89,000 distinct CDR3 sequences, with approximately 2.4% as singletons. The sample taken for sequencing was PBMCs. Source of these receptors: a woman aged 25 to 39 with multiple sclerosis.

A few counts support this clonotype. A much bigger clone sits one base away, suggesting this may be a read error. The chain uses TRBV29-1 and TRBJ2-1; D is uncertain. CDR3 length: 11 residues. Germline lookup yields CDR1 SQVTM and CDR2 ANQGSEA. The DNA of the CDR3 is TGCAGCGTGGCGGTCTACAATGCGCAGTTCTTC. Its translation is CSVAVYNAQFF.

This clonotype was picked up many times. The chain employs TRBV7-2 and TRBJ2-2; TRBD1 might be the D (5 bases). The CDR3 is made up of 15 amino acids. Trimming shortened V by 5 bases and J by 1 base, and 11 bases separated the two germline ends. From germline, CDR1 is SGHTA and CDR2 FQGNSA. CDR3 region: CASSLQGLNTGELFF. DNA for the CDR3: TGTGCCAGCAGCCTCCAGGGCCTGAACACCGGGGAGCTGTTTTTT.

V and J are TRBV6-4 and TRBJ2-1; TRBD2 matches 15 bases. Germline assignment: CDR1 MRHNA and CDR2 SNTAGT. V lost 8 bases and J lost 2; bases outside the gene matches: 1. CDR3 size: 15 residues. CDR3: CASGLAGGPYNEQFF. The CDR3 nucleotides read TGTGCCAGCGGACTAGCGGGAGGGCCCTACAATGAGCAGTTCTTC.

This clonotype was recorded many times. This chain's CDR3 is CATGDIQKGSYNEQFF. DNA for the CDR3: TGTGCCACCGGGGACATCCAGAAAGGCTCCTACAATGAGCAGTTCTTC. The rearrangement uses TRBV11-2 and TRBJ2-1; TRBD1 is a possible D gene (6 bases). V lost 10 bases and J 0 bases, leaving 19 bases between the germline ends. The CDR3 is 16 amino acids. Germline V gene sequence: CDR1 SGHAT, CDR2 FQNNGV.

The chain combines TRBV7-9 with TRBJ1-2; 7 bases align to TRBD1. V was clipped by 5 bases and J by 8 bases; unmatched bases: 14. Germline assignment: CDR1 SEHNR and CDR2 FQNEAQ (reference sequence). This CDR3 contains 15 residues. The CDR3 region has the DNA TGTGCCAGCAGCACCAACGACAGGGCATGGAAAGGCTACACCTTC. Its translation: CASSTNDRAWKGYTF.

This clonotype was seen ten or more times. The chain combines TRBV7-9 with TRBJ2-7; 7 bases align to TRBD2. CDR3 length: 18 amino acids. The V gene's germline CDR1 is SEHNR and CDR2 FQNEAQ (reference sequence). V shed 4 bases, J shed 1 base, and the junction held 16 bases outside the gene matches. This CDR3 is CASSSNRASGEKSYEQYF. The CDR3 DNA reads TGTGCCAGCAGCTCAAACCGCGCGAGCGGGGAAAAGTCCTACGAGCAGTACTTC.

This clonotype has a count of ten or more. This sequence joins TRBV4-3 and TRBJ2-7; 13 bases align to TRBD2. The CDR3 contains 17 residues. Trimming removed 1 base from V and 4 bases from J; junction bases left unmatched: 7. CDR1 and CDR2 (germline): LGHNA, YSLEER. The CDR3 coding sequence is TGCGCCAGCAGCCAAGGGTTACTAGCGGGAGGGAGGTACGAGCAGTACTTC. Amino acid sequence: CASSQGLLAGGRYEQYF.

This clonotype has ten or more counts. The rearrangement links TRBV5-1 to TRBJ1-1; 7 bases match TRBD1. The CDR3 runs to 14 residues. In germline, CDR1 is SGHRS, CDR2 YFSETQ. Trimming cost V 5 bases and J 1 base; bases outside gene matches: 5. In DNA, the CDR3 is TGCGCCAGCAGGTTCACAGGGGAGAACACTGAAGCTTTCTTT. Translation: CASRFTGENTEAFF.

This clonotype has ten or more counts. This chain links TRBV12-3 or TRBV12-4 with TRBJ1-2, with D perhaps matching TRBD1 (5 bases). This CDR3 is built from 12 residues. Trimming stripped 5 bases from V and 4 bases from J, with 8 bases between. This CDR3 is CASSPQGYGYTF. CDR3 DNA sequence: TGTGCCAGCAGTCCCCAGGGCTATGGCTACACCTTC.

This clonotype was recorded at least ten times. For the CDR3, the DNA is TGCGCCAGCAGCCCCGGCGTCCACGAGCAGTACTTC. The encoded protein is CASSPGVHEQYF. V usage is TRBV5-1 and J usage is TRBJ2-7; D gene unclear. Trimming took off 4 bases at V and 5 bases at J, with 10 bases between the two ends. CDR3 length: 12 residues. Looked up from germline, CDR1 is SGHRS and CDR2 is YFSETQ.

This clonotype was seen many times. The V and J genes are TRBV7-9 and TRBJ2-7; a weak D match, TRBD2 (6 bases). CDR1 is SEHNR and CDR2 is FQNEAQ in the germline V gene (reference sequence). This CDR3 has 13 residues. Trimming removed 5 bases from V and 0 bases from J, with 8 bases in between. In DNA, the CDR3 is TGTGCCAGCAGCCGGAGGGCCTCCTACGAGCAGTACTTC. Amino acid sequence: CASSRRASYEQYF. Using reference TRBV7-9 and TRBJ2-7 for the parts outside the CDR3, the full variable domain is DTGVSQNPRHKITKRGQNVTFRCDPISEHNRLYWYRQTLGQGPEFLTYFQNEAQLEKSRLLSDRFSAERPKGSFSTLEIQRTEQGDSAMYLCASSRRASYEQYFGPGTRLTVT.

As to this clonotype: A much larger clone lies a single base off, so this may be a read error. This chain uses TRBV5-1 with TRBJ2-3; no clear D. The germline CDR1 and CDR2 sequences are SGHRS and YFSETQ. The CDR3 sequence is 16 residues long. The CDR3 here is CASSFSVGSNTDKQYF. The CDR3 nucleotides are TGCGCCAGCAGCTTTTCGGTTGGGTCTAACACAGATAAGCAGTATTTT.

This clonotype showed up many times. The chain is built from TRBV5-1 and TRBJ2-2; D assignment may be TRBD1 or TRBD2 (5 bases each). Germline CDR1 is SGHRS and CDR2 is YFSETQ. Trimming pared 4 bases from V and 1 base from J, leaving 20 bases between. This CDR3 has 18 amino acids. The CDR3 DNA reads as TGCGCCAGCAGCCAGGGACGAAGGCTTTTCGGGAACACCGGGGAGCTGTTTTTT. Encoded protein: CASSQGRRLFGNTGELFF.

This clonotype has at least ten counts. CDR3 region: CSASITSGRSYNEQFF. The CDR3 bases are TGCAGTGCTAGTATAACTAGCGGGAGATCATACAATGAGCAGTTCTTC. J is TRBJ2-1 and V is TRBV20-1, with 11 bases fitting TRBD2. CDR3 length equals 16 residues. Germline assignment: CDR1 DFQATT and CDR2 SNEGSKA (reference sequence). V was pared by 3 bases and J by 4 bases, with 8 bases of the junction left unmatched.

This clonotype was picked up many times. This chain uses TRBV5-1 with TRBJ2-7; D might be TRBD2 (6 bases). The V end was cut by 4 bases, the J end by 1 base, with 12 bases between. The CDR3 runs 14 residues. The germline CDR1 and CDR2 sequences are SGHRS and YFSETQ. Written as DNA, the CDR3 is TGCGCCAGCAGCCCCTACGGGGGATCCTACGAGCAGTACTTC. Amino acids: CASSPYGGSYEQYF.

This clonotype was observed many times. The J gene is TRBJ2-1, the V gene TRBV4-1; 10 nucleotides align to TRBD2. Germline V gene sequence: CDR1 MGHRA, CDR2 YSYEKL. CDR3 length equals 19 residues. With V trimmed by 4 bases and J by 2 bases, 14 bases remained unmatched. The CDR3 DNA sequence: TGCGCCAGCAGCCTCGGTTCGGGGGAAGCGGGAGGGCCCTACAATGAGCAGTTCTTC. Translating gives CASSLGSGEAGGPYNEQFF.

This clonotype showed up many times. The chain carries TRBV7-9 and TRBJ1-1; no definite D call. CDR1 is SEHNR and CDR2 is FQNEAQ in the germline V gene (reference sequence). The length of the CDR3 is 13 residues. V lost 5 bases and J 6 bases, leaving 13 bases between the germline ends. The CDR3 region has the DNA TGTGCCAGCAGCCCGGGTAGTGCGGCTGAAGCTTTCTTT. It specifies CASSPGSAAEAFF. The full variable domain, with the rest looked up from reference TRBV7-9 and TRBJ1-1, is DTGVSQNPRHKITKRGQNVTFRCDPISEHNRLYWYRQTLGQGPEFLTYFQNEAQLEKSRLLSDRFSAERPKGSFSTLEIQRTEQGDSAMYLCASSPGSAAEAFFGQGTRLTVV.

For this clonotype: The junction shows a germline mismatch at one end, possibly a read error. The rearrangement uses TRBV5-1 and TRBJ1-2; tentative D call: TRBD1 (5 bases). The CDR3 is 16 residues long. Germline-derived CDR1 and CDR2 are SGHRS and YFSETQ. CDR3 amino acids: CVSSLAGTGRIYGYTF. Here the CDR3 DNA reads TGCGTCAGCAGCTTGGCCGGAACAGGAAGGATCTATGGCTACACCTTC.

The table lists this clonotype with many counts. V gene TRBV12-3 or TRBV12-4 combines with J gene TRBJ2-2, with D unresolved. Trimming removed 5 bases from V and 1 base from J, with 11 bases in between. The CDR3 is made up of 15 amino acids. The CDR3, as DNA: TGTGCCAGCAGTCTAGGCGTTTTGAACACCGGGGAGCTGTTTTTT. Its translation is CASSLGVLNTGELFF.

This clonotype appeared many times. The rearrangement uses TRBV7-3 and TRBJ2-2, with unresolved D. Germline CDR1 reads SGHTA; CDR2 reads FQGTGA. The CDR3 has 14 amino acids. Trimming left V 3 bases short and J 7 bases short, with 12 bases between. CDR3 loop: CASSFSLRNGELFF. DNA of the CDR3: TGTGCCAGCAGCTTTTCACTCCGAAACGGGGAGCTGTTTTTT.

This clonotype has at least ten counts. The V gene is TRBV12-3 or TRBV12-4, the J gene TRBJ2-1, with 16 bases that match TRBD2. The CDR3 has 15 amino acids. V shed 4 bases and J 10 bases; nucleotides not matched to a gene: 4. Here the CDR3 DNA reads TGTGCCAGCAGTTCGGGACTAGCGGGAGGGGGCGAGCAGTTCTTC. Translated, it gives CASSSGLAGGGEQFF.

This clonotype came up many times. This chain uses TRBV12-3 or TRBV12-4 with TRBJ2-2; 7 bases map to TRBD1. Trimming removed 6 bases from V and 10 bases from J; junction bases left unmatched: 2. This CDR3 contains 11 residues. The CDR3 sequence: CASRTGKELFF. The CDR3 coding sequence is TGTGCCAGCAGGACAGGGAAGGAGCTGTTTTTT.

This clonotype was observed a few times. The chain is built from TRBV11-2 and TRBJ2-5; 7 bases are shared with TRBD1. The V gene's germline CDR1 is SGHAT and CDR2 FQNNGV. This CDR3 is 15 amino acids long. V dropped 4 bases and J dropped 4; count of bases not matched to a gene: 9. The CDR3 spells CASSYRQSGGETQYF. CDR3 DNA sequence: TGTGCCAGCAGCTACCGCCAGTCAGGGGGAGAGACCCAGTACTTC.

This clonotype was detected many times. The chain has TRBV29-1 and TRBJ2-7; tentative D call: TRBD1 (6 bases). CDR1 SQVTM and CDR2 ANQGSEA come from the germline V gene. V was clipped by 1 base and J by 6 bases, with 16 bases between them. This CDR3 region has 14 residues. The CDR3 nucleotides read TGCAGCGTTGAAGGTCATGGACAGATAGGCGAGCAGTACTTC. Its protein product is CSVEGHGQIGEQYF.

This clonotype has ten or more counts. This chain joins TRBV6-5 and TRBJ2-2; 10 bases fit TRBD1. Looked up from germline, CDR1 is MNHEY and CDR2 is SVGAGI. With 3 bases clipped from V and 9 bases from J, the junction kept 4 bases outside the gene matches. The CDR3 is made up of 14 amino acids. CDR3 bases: TGTGCCAGCAGTTATCGGACAGGGGGGTGGGAGCTGTTTTTT. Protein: CASSYRTGGWELFF.

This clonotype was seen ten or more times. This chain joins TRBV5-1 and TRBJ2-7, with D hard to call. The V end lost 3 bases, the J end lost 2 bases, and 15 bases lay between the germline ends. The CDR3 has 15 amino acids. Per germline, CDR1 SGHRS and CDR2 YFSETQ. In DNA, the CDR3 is TGCGCCAGCAGCTCCCGGACGGACGGCCCCTACGAGCAGTACTTC. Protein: CASSSRTDGPYEQYF.

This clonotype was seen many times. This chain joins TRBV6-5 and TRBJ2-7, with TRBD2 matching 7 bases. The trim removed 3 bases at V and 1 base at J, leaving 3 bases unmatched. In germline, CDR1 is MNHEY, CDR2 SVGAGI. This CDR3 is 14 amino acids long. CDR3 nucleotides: TGTGCCAGCAGTTATCAGCGGGGATCCTACGAGCAGTACTTC. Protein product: CASSYQRGSYEQYF.

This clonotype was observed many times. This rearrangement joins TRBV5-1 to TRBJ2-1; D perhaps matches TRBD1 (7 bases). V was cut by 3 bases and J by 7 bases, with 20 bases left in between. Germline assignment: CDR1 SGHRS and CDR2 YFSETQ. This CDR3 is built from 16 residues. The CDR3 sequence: CASSWHDRVGGNEQFF. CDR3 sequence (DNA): TGCGCCAGCAGCTGGCACGACAGGGTGGGGGGAAATGAGCAGTTCTTC.

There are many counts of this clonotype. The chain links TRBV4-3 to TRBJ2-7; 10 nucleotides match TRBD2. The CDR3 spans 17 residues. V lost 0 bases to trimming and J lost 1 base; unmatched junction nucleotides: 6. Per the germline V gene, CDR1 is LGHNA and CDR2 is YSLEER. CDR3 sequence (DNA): TGCGCCAGCAGCCAAGATCCTAGCGGGAGTTCATCCTACGAGCAGTACTTC. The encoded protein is CASSQDPSGSSSYEQYF.

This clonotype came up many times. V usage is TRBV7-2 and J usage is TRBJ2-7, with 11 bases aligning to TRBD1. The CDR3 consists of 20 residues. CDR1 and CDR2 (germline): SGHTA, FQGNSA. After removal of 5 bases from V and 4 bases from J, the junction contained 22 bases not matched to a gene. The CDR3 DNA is TGTGCCAGCAGCCGAGGGGACTTGGGGACAGGGGGTTATTCTCGGTACGAGCAGTACTTC. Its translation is CASSRGDLGTGGYSRYEQYF.